These T cell receptor beta chains were read from a single sample in a study of blood T cell repertoires in COVID-19. Sequencing used immunoSEQ multiplex PCR; TCRdb keeps in-frame clones, though not all of them. The sample has roughly 260,000 clones; approximately 85% are singletons. Sequencing input: PBMCs or T cells enriched from blood (not recorded which). These receptors all come from a woman in her forties or fifties who had recovered from COVID-19. Each CDR3 is given with its conserved first and last residue. Each record gives: clone size, J gene, V gene, D gene, CDR3 protein, CDR3 DNA. D genes are given only for firm matches. Where a row states a size, it is once, few, many or the class of an expanded clone; other rows omit it.

size: once; J: TRBJ1-1; V: TRBV7-2; D: TRBD1; CDR3: CASTPDRENTEAFF; DNA: TGTGCCAGCACCCCCGACAGGGAGAACACTGAAGCTTTCTTT
size: NA; J: TRBJ2-5; V: TRBV5-4; D: NA; CDR3: CASSLLETQYF; DNA: TGTGCCAGCAGCTTGCTTGAGACCCAGTACTTC
size: once; J: TRBJ2-1; V: TRBV19; D: TRBD2; CDR3: CASSGTSRNNEQFF; DNA: TGTGCCAGTAGTGGGACTAGCCGAAACAATGAGCAGTTCTTC
size: few; J: TRBJ1-2; V: TRBV5-5; D: TRBD1; CDR3: CASSAGDRATYGYTF; DNA: TGTGCCAGCAGCGCCGGGGACAGGGCTACCTATGGCTACACCTTC
size: NA; J: TRBJ1-1; V: TRBV18; D: NA; CDR3: CASSPAVGEGLQAFF; DNA: TGTGCCAGCTCACCAGCGGTGGGGGAAGGACTACAAGCTTTCTTT
size: once; J: TRBJ1-1; V: TRBV28; D: NA; CDR3: CASSLYRVSAEAFF; DNA: TGTGCCAGCAGTTTATATCGGGTGTCCGCTGAAGCTTTCTTT
size: NA; J: TRBJ1-3; V: TRBV5-1; D: NA; CDR3: CASSLDGSSGNTIYF; DNA: TGCGCCAGCAGCTTGGACGGGAGCTCTGGAAACACCATATATTTT
size: few; J: TRBJ1-1; V: TRBV11-3; D: NA; CDR3: CASKSADDEAFF; DNA: TGTGCCAGCAAATCCGCGGATGATGAAGCTTTCTTT
size: NA; J: TRBJ1-1; V: TRBV28; D: NA; CDR3: CASSLSYRNTEAFF; DNA: TGTGCCAGCAGTTTAAGCTACCGGAACACTGAAGCTTTCTTT
size: NA; J: TRBJ2-2; V: TRBV2; D: NA; CDR3: CASSLQERTGELFF; DNA: TGTGCCAGCAGTTTACAGGAGAGAACCGGGGAGCTGTTTTTT
size: NA; J: TRBJ2-2; V: TRBV6-5; D: NA; CDR3: CALGNFYTGELFF; DNA: TGTGCCTTGGGCAATTTCTACACCGGGGAGCTGTTTTTT
size: NA; J: TRBJ2-1; V: TRBV3-1/TRBV3-2; D: NA; CDR3: CASSHSGGAFYNEQFF; DNA: TGTGCCAGCAGCCATTCTGGGGGGGCGTTTTACAATGAGCAGTTCTTC
size: NA; J: TRBJ2-1; V: TRBV4-2; D: TRBD2; CDR3: CASSRALAASYNEQFF; DNA: TGTGCCAGCAGCCGGGCCCTAGCGGCCTCCTACAATGAGCAGTTCTTC
size: NA; J: TRBJ1-1; V: TRBV12-5; D: TRBD1; CDR3: CASGLVSGGYTEAFF; DNA: TGTGCTAGTGGTTTGGTATCAGGGGGCTACACTGAAGCTTTCTTT
size: NA; J: TRBJ1-5; V: TRBV27; D: TRBD1; CDR3: CASSLSGTVQPQHF; DNA: TGTGCCAGCAGTTTATCGGGGACAGTTCAGCCCCAGCATTTT
size: once; J: TRBJ1-1; V: TRBV27; D: NA; CDR3: CASSPELRLVNTEAFF; DNA: TGTGCCAGCAGTCCAGAATTACGTCTCGTGAACACTGAAGCTTTCTTT
size: NA; J: TRBJ1-5; V: TRBV4-2; D: TRBD1; CDR3: CASSQDPPGTASNQPQHF; DNA: TGTGCCAGCAGCCAAGACCCGCCTGGGACAGCTAGCAATCAGCCCCAGCATTTT
size: NA; J: TRBJ1-5; V: TRBV11-3; D: NA; CDR3: CASSRITSGSNQPQHF; DNA: TGTGCCAGCAGTCGTATCACGTCCGGGAGCAATCAGCCCCAGCATTTT
size: NA; J: TRBJ2-3; V: TRBV11-3; D: NA; CDR3: CASSPQSAGDTQYF; DNA: TGTGCCAGCAGCCCACAATCAGCCGGGGATACGCAGTATTTT
size: NA; J: TRBJ1-1; V: TRBV4-2; D: NA; CDR3: CASSQDDIADPGFDTEAFF; DNA: TGTGCCAGCAGCCAAGATGATATCGCGGACCCAGGGTTTGACACTGAAGCTTTCTTT
size: NA; J: TRBJ2-1; V: TRBV25-1; D: TRBD2; CDR3: CASAASGTSLNEQFF; DNA: TGTGCCAGCGCCGCCTCTGGGACTAGCCTGAATGAGCAGTTCTTC
size: few; J: TRBJ2-1; V: TRBV7-8; D: TRBD2; CDR3: CASSPTYPGENSGRGYNEQFF; DNA: TGTGCCAGCAGCCCAACTTACCCCGGCGAGAATAGCGGGAGGGGTTACAATGAGCAGTTCTTC
size: NA; J: TRBJ1-5; V: TRBV7-2; D: NA; CDR3: CASSLSGGDQPQHF; DNA: TGTGCCAGCAGCTTAAGTGGGGGCGATCAGCCCCAGCATTTT
size: NA; J: TRBJ1-2; V: TRBV9; D: NA; CDR3: CASSVSQGLGGYTF; DNA: TGTGCCAGCAGCGTATCTCAGGGCTTGGGGGGCTACACCTTC
size: NA; J: TRBJ1-1; V: TRBV2; D: NA; CDR3: CASIRGGNTEAFF; DNA: TGTGCCAGCATCCGGGGAGGTAACACTGAAGCTTTCTTT
size: NA; J: TRBJ2-3; V: TRBV15; D: TRBD2; CDR3: CATSDGRGGNTQYF; DNA: TGTGCCACCAGCGACGGACGGGGAGGGAATACGCAGTATTTT
size: NA; J: TRBJ2-7; V: TRBV7-9; D: NA; CDR3: CASSSSTRTSYEQYF; DNA: TGTGCCAGCAGCTCGAGCACCCGAACCTCCTACGAGCAGTACTTC
size: NA; J: TRBJ2-5; V: TRBV27; D: TRBD1; CDR3: CASSSQGAETQYF; DNA: TGTGCCAGCAGCTCACAGGGGGCAGAGACCCAGTACTTC
size: NA; J: TRBJ2-3; V: TRBV7-9; D: NA; CDR3: CASQEAELTDTQYF; DNA: TGTGCCAGCCAAGAGGCGGAACTCACAGATACGCAGTATTTT
size: once; J: TRBJ1-1; V: TRBV5-1; D: TRBD1; CDR3: CASSQDRGKSAAFF; DNA: TGCGCCAGCAGCCAAGACAGGGGGAAAAGTGCGGCTTTCTTT
size: NA; J: TRBJ1-2; V: TRBV24-1; D: TRBD1; CDR3: CATSDDRGGYTF; DNA: TGTGCCACCAGTGATGACAGGGGTGGCTACACCTTC
size: few; J: TRBJ2-7; V: TRBV5-1; D: TRBD1; CDR3: CASSTSGTGFREQYF; DNA: TGCGCCAGCAGCACGTCCGGGACAGGGTTCAGGGAGCAGTACTTC
size: NA; J: TRBJ1-2; V: TRBV2; D: NA; CDR3: CASLPREGNYGYTF; DNA: TGTGCCAGTTTGCCCCGGGAGGGAAACTATGGCTACACCTTC
size: NA; J: TRBJ1-5; V: TRBV28; D: NA; CDR3: CASSFRGGVGQPQHF; DNA: TGTGCCAGCAGTTTTCGCGGGGGCGTAGGGCAGCCCCAGCATTTT
size: NA; J: TRBJ2-1; V: TRBV21-1; D: NA; CDR3: CASSNKEDRVDGYEQFF; DNA: TGTGCCAGCAGCAATAAGGAGGACAGGGTGGATGGTTATGAGCAGTTCTTC
size: NA; J: TRBJ2-2; V: TRBV6-2/TRBV6-3; D: NA; CDR3: CASSETVPRNTGELFF; DNA: TGTGCCAGCAGTGAGACAGTACCTAGGAACACCGGGGAGCTGTTTTTT
size: NA; J: TRBJ2-2; V: TRBV10-1; D: NA; CDR3: CASRASAANTGELFF; DNA: TGCGCCAGCAGGGCTAGCGCGGCGAACACCGGGGAGCTGTTTTTT
size: NA; J: TRBJ1-1; V: TRBV2; D: NA; CDR3: CASGGQANTEAFF; DNA: TGTGCCAGCGGGGGCCAGGCGAACACTGAAGCTTTCTTT
size: NA; J: TRBJ2-1; V: TRBV11-2; D: NA; CDR3: CASSLERENEQFF; DNA: TGTGCCAGCAGCTTAGAAAGGGAGAATGAGCAGTTCTTC
size: NA; J: TRBJ1-1; V: TRBV6-1; D: NA; CDR3: CASSEGGVSEAFF; DNA: TGTGCCAGCAGTGAAGGAGGCGTCAGTGAAGCTTTCTTT
size: NA; J: TRBJ1-1; V: TRBV27; D: NA; CDR3: CASSFSRGVSYTEAFF; DNA: TGTGCCAGCAGTTTTTCCAGGGGAGTTAGTTACACTGAAGCTTTCTTT
size: once; J: TRBJ2-3; V: TRBV4-1; D: NA; CDR3: CASSPFLRAGSTDTQYF; DNA: TGCGCCAGCAGCCCGTTCCTTCGGGCGGGGAGCACAGATACGCAGTATTTT
size: few; J: TRBJ2-7; V: TRBV5-5; D: TRBD1; CDR3: CASSETGGPYEQYF; DNA: TGTGCCAGCAGCGAGACAGGGGGACCCTACGAGCAGTACTTC
size: NA; J: TRBJ1-4; V: TRBV2; D: TRBD1; CDR3: CASRPRTGQGEKLFF; DNA: TGTGCCAGCAGACCCCGGACAGGGCAGGGTGAAAAACTGTTTTTT
size: NA; J: TRBJ2-7; V: TRBV28; D: NA; CDR3: CASSLQSYEQYF; DNA: TGTGCCAGCAGTTTACAATCCTACGAGCAGTACTTC
size: once; J: TRBJ2-3; V: TRBV5-4; D: TRBD2; CDR3: CASSLPNGDGRGTDTQYF; DNA: TGTGCCAGCAGCTTGCCTAATGGGGACGGGAGGGGCACAGATACGCAGTATTTT
size: NA; J: TRBJ1-3; V: TRBV7-8; D: TRBD1; CDR3: CASSQAPQGAVTGNTIYF; DNA: TGTGCCAGCAGCCAAGCACCACAGGGGGCGGTAACGGGAAACACCATATATTTT
size: NA; J: TRBJ2-7; V: TRBV28; D: NA; CDR3: CASSYTTRYEQYF; DNA: TGTGCCAGCAGTTACACAACCCGCTACGAGCAGTACTTC
size: NA; J: TRBJ1-5; V: TRBV6-1; D: NA; CDR3: CASSEGEGGGNQPQHF; DNA: TGTGCCAGCAGTGAAGGAGAGGGTGGCGGAAATCAGCCCCAGCATTTT
size: NA; J: TRBJ2-7; V: TRBV5-1; D: TRBD2; CDR3: CASSPSGGSGIYEQYF; DNA: TGCGCCAGCAGCCCTTCAGGCGGGAGCGGCATCTACGAGCAGTACTTC
size: NA; J: TRBJ1-1; V: TRBV18; D: TRBD1; CDR3: CASSPLGQGINTEAFF; DNA: TGTGCCAGCTCACCCCTGGGACAGGGGATAAACACTGAAGCTTTCTTT
size: NA; J: TRBJ1-5; V: TRBV5-6; D: NA; CDR3: CASSPLGSNQPQHF; DNA: TGTGCCAGCAGCCCTCTGGGCAGCAATCAGCCCCAGCATTTT
size: NA; J: TRBJ1-5; V: TRBV7-9; D: NA; CDR3: CASSLGTQGDQPQHF; DNA: TGTGCCAGCAGCTTAGGCACACAGGGTGATCAGCCCCAGCATTTT
size: few; J: TRBJ2-2; V: TRBV5-1; D: TRBD2; CDR3: CASSLVASGRAEDTGELFF; DNA: TGCGCCAGCAGCTTGGTGGCTAGCGGGAGGGCCGAGGACACCGGGGAGCTGTTTTTT
size: once; J: TRBJ2-3; V: TRBV2; D: NA; CDR3: CASTEGFTDTQYF; DNA: TGTGCCAGCACCGAGGGATTCACAGATACGCAGTATTTT
size: NA; J: TRBJ2-4; V: TRBV7-6; D: NA; CDR3: CASSSPSKGDIQYF; DNA: TGTGCCAGCAGCTCTCCTAGTAAGGGGGACATTCAGTACTTC
size: NA; J: TRBJ1-5; V: TRBV12-5; D: TRBD1; CDR3: CASGLASIPGQGSDGNQPQHF; DNA: TGTGCTAGTGGTTTGGCCAGTATCCCGGGACAGGGCAGTGATGGCAATCAGCCCCAGCATTTT
size: NA; J: TRBJ2-1; V: TRBV24-1; D: TRBD1; CDR3: CATSDPTGGDYNEQFF; DNA: TGTGCCACCAGTGACCCGACAGGGGGGGACTACAATGAGCAGTTCTTC
size: NA; J: TRBJ2-3; V: TRBV27; D: TRBD1; CDR3: CASSLGTGGLDTQYF; DNA: TGTGCCAGCAGTTTAGGGACAGGGGGTTTAGATACGCAGTATTTT
size: once; J: TRBJ2-7; V: TRBV7-9; D: NA; CDR3: CASSPPSRVYEQYF; DNA: TGTGCCAGCAGCCCCCCGTCGCGAGTCTACGAGCAGTACTTC